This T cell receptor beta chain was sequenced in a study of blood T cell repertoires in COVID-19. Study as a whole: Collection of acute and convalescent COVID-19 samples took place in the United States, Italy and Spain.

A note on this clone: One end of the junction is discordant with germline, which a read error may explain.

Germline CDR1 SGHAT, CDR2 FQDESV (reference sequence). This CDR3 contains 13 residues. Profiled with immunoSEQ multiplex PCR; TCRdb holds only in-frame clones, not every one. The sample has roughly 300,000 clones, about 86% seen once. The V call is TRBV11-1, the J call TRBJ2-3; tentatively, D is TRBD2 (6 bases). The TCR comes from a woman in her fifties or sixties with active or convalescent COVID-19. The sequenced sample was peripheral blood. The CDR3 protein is CASSSLARGRSDF. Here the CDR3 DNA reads TGTGCCAGCAGCTCCCTAGCGAGGGGCCGATCAGATTTT.